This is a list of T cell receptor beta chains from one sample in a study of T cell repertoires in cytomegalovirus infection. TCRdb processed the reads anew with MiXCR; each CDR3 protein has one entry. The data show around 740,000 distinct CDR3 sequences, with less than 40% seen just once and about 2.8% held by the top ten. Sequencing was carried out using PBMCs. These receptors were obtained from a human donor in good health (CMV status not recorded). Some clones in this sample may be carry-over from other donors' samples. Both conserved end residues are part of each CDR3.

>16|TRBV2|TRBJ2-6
CASSAGRHSGANVLTF
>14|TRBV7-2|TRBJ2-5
CASSLGGIQETQYF
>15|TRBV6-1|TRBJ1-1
CASSEMVTDNTEAFF
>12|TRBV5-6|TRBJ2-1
CASSLIAGGVFF
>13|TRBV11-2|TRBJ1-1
CASSLKLNPESFF
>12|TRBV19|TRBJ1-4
CASSLKREKLFF
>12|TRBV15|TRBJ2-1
CATSRRAGEQFF
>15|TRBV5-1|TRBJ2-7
CASSREGDVALEQYF
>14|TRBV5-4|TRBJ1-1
CASSSPQGDTEAFF
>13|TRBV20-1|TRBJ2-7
CSARTSGMNEQYF
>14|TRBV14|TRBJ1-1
CASSRTDWNTEAFF
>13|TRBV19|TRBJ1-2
CASRDRGRWGYTF
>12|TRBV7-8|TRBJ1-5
CASSHLPQPQHF
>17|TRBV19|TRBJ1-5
CASSRGRRQYSNQPQHF
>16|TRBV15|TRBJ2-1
CATSPTPSGVDNEQFF
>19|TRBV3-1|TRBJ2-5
CASSQDDRLAKYGQETQYF
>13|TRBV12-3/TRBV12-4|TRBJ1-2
CASKAQGRRGYTF
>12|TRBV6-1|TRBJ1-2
CASSDPSLDHTF
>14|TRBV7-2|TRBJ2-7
CASSSEGGLYKQYF
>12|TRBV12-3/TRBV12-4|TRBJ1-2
CASSFGENGYTF
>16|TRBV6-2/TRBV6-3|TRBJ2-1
CASSYRDRGGLNEQFF
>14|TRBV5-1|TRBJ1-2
CASKMGLWDYGYTF
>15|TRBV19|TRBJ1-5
CASSLSRVDNQPQHF
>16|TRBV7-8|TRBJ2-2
CASSYTQVADTGELFF
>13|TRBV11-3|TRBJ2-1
CASSLLSNNEQFF
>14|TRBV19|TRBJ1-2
CASTPTGESYGYTF
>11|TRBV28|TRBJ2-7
CASQGVLGQYF
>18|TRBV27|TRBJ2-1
CASSERKAGVVSYNEQFF
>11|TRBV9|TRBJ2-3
CASEYTDTQYF
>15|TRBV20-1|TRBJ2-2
CSARAPGDNTGELFF
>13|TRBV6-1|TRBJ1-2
CASSEDSSYGYTF
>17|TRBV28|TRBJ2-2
CASSSRWAGGGTGELFF
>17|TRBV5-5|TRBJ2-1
CASSYRQGKVIDNEQFF
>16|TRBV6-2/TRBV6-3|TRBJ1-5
CASSTFAGRGNQPQHF
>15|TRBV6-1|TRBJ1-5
CASISQGARFQPQHF
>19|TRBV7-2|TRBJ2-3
CASSLASWGAGESTDTQYF
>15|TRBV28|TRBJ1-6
CASRASGALDSPLHF
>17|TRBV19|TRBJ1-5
CASTQAHSRSGVQPQHF
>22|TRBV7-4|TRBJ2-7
CASSLAGTGLLISVNLSREQYF
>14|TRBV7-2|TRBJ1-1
CASSENRDNTEAFF
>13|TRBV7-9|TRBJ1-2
CASSPDRGKGYTF
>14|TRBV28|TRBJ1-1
CASSLEGEWTEAFF
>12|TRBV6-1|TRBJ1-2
CASSRTEYGYTF
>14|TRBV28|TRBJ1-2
CASSPDRILGGYTF
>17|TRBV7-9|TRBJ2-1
CASSLARSVGGYNEQFF
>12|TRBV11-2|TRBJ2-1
CASSFVGIEQFF
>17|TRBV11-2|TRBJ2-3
CASSSDSPDIGADTQYF
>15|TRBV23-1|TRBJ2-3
CASITISQITDTQYF
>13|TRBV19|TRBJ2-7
CASSRGGFYEQYF
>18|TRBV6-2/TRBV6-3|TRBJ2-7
CASSYSWTHRVSSYEQYF
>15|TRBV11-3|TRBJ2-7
CASSFGDSLTYEQYF
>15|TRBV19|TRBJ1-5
CASSITTRSNQPQHF
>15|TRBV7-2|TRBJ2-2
CASRLAGANTGELFF
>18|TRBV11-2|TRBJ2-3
CASSLGSRRDSRTDTQYF
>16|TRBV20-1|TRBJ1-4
CSARARGTGASEKLFF
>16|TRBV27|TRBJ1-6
CASSLGTGGNNSPLHF
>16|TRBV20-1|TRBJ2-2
CSASKNGWTGSGELFF
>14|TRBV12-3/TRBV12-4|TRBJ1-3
CASTLQGSGNTIYF
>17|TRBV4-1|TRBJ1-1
CASSQDGARQGRTEAFF